This T cell receptor (beta chain) was sequenced in a study of T cell responses to AZD1222 COVID-19 vaccine. Here immunoSEQ multiplex PCR was the method, and the copy in TCRdb shows in-frame clones only, minus some. Here the sample spans about 94,000 clones, around 85% being singletons. Notes on this clone: The antigen remains unidentified.

The junction had 10 bases not matched to a gene; V was cut back by 5 bases and J by 5 bases. The germline V gene has CDR1 SEHNR and CDR2 FQNEAQ (reference sequence). The length of the CDR3 is 16 residues. General study points: Nearly half of unique spike-specific TCRs reportedly avoided B.1.351 and B.1.1.7 mutated regions. Dominant CD4 TCR responses targeted spike regions 160-218 and 743-854. Donors, mostly white British, included more females; clonal diversity was possibly underestimated.

Second-dose intervals of approximately 4 or approximately 12 weeks were pooled. This receptor was identified in an adult who received the AZD1222 COVID-19 vaccine. The input for sequencing was peripheral blood, taken 28 days after the second AZD1222 dose. This chain connects TRBV7-9 to TRBJ1-2; 11 bases are shared with TRBD1. DNA of the CDR3: TGTGCCAGCAGCCTACCCGGGACAGGGGGTGGTTATGGCTACACCTTC. It yields the protein CASSLPGTGGGYGYTF.